The 27 T cell receptor beta chains below all came from one sample that was sequenced in a study of cytomegalovirus exposure and HLA in healthy donors. Assay: immunoSEQ multiplex PCR; the TCRdb copy retains only in-frame clones and omits some. The sample contains tens of thousands of clones, about 91% of which appear only once. The sequencing input was PBMCs. These receptors came from a man aged 18 to 29 in good health and CMV-seronegative.

This chain joins TRBV29-1 and TRBJ2-2; 10 bases line up with TRBD2. The germline gives CDR1 SQVTM, CDR2 ANQGSEA. After removal of 6 bases from V and 6 bases from J, the junction contained 7 bases not matched to a gene. There are 14 residues in the CDR3. CDR3: CSVRLAGVPGELFF. The CDR3 region has the DNA TGCAGCGTGAGGCTAGCGGGAGTCCCCGGGGAGCTGTTTTTT.

This clone showed up just once. This chain joins TRBV4-2 and TRBJ2-5; 9 positions agree with TRBD2. CDR3 length: 16 residues. The germline CDR1 and CDR2 sequences are LGHNA and YNFKEQ. J gave up 2 bases and V 0 bases, and 4 bases lay outside the gene matches. CDR3 DNA: TGTGCCAGCAGCCAAGAAGCGGGAGGTGGGCAAGAGACCCAGTACTTC. It translates to CASSQEAGGGQETQYF.

This chain links TRBV5-4 with TRBJ1-4; 7 bases map to TRBD1. There are 15 residues in the CDR3. With V trimmed by 7 bases and J by 1 base, 7 bases remained unmatched. Germline V CDR1 and CDR2: SGHNT, YYREEE (reference sequence). Here the CDR3 DNA reads TGTGCCAGCTCACAGGGGAGGCGAACTAATGAAAAACTGTTTTTT. It specifies CASSQGRRTNEKLFF.

The chain carries TRBV7-2 and TRBJ2-7; 9 bases are a match to TRBD2. CDR1 and CDR2 (germline): SGHTA, FQGNSA. This CDR3 spans 17 amino acids. The trim removed 1 base at V and 1 base at J, leaving 8 bases unmatched. The CDR3 DNA reads TGTGCCAGCAGCTTAGGTCAGAGAGCGGGAGGTTCCTACGAGCAGTACTTC. This gives the protein CASSLGQRAGGSYEQYF.

The chain uses TRBV6-5 and TRBJ1-3; D not resolved. CDR1 is MNHEY, CDR2 SVGAGI, per germline. Trimming stripped 8 bases from V and 0 bases from J, with 8 bases between. This CDR3 is 13 amino acids long. The CDR3 nucleotides are TGTGCCAGCGCCACCGGCTCTGGAAACACCATATATTTT. Translated: CASATGSGNTIYF.

The V and J genes are TRBV19 and TRBJ2-1; 9 bases line up with TRBD2. The CDR3 sequence is 16 residues long. Germline V gene data show CDR1 as LNHDA and CDR2 as SQIVND (reference sequence). V lost 3 bases, J lost 10 bases, and 13 bases stayed unmatched. CDR3 amino acids: CASSIGAGGSDLEQFF. In DNA, the CDR3 is TGTGCCAGTAGTATCGGGGCGGGAGGGTCGGATCTGGAGCAGTTCTTC.

This clone occurred once. The V gene is TRBV25-1, the J gene TRBJ2-5; D possibly corresponds to TRBD1 (5 bases). Germline CDR1 is MGHDK and CDR2 is SYGVNS. The CDR3 loop spans 16 amino acids. V shed 4 bases and J shed 4 bases, with 19 bases lying between them. The CDR3 region has the DNA TGTGCCAGCAGTGCCCCCGGCAGGGTAATTGGAGAGACCCAGTACTTC. This encodes CASSAPGRVIGETQYF.

In its sample, this clone was seen once. V usage is TRBV11-2 and J usage is TRBJ2-7; tentative D call: TRBD1 (5 bases). The CDR3 runs 16 residues. Germline V lookup: CDR1 SGHAT, CDR2 FQNNGV. V was cut by 7 bases and J by 0 bases, with 19 bases left in between. The CDR3 loop is CASTPSHNRRSYEQYF. The CDR3 DNA sequence: TGTGCCAGCACCCCCAGTCACAACAGGCGCTCCTACGAGCAGTACTTC.

The CDR3 is CASSGWEGSEAFF. The CDR3 bases are TGTGCCAGCAGCGGGTGGGAGGGGTCTGAAGCTTTCTTT. The gene calls are TRBV6-5 and TRBJ1-1; possibly TRBD1 for D (5 bases). The CDR3 runs to 13 residues. With 6 bases removed from V and 6 bases from J, the gap between germline ends came to 14 bases. CDR1 MNHEY and CDR2 SVGAGI come from the germline V gene.

This chain links TRBV27 with TRBJ2-1, with 7 bases that match TRBD1. CDR1 MNHEY and CDR2 SMNVEV come from the germline V gene (reference sequence). This CDR3 comprises 14 residues. After removal of 2 bases from V and 7 bases from J, the junction contained 5 bases not matched to a gene. CDR3 protein: CASSLGDSQNEQFF. The CDR3 bases are TGTGCCAGCAGTTTAGGGGACAGTCAAAATGAGCAGTTCTTC.

V is TRBV13 and J is TRBJ2-1; D might be TRBD1 (5 bases). Between the trimmed V and J ends, which lost 1 base and 10 bases, there was a span of 11 bases. The CDR3 runs 13 residues. Germline assignment: CDR1 PRHDT and CDR2 FYEKMQ (reference sequence). CDR3 nucleotides: TGTGCCAGCAGCTTAGAAGGGGCAGGAGAGCAGTTCTTC. Translating it yields CASSLEGAGEQFF.

The chain joins TRBV5-1 to TRBJ1-1, with 9 bases that match TRBD1. CDR1 SGHRS and CDR2 YFSETQ come from the germline V gene. The CDR3 runs 14 residues. The junction had 2 bases not matched to a gene; V was cut back by 4 bases and J by 1 base. The CDR3 nucleotides are TGCGCCAGCAGCGTACAGGGGGCGAACACTGAAGCTTTCTTT. Amino acid sequence: CASSVQGANTEAFF.

Of note for this clone: Germline and junction disagree at one end, which may indicate a read error. CDR3 nucleotide sequence: TGTGCCAGCAGACCAACTAGCGGGAAAACAGACTTC. Encoded protein: CASRPTSGKTDF. The V gene is TRBV6-5, the J gene TRBJ2-7, with 10 bases lining up with TRBD2. Germline-derived CDR1 and CDR2 are MNHEY and SVGAGI. CDR3 length equals 12 residues.

V and J are TRBV7-8 and TRBJ2-1, with 15 positions matching TRBD2. Germline trimming cut 5 bases from V and 0 bases from J; bases unmatched to any gene: 8. The CDR3 runs to 19 residues. CDR1 is SGHVS, CDR2 FQNEAQ, per germline. Here the CDR3 reads CASSQGLAGGGGSYNEQFF. The CDR3 DNA is TGTGCCAGCAGCCAGGGACTAGCGGGAGGCGGGGGCTCCTACAATGAGCAGTTCTTC.

The rearrangement joins TRBV7-2 to TRBJ2-7; TRBD2 is a possible D gene (6 bases). The CDR3 spans 18 residues. Trimming removed 5 bases at V and 0 bases at J, with 23 bases between. Germline V gene sequence: CDR1 SGHTA, CDR2 FQGNSA. CDR3 bases: TGTGCCAGCAGCCTTGCCCTGGGGACTTCCCAGCGCTCCTACGAGCAGTACTTC. This sequence encodes CASSLALGTSQRSYEQYF.

The rearrangement joins TRBV2 to TRBJ2-2; 7 nucleotides align to TRBD2. The germline V gene has CDR1 SNHLY and CDR2 FYNNEI. After removal of 7 bases from V and 0 bases from J, the junction contained 2 bases not matched to a gene. This CDR3 has 14 amino acids. CDR3 loop: CASTGLANTGELFF. In nucleotides, the CDR3 is TGTGCCAGCACAGGACTAGCGAACACCGGGGAGCTGTTTTTT.

This chain joins TRBV28 and TRBJ1-4; 7 nucleotides line up with TRBD1. The V segment lost 5 bases and the J segment 7 bases; nucleotides outside the gene matches: 7. Germline CDR1 is MDHEN and CDR2 is SYDVKM. This CDR3 has 14 residues. CDR3 in DNA: TGTGCCAGCAGTCTGTCAGGGGGAGGTGAAAAACTGTTTTTT. Encoded protein: CASSLSGGGEKLFF.

V gene TRBV28 combines with J gene TRBJ2-1, with 12 bases that match TRBD2. J gave up 7 bases and V 5 bases, and 9 bases lay outside the gene matches. The CDR3 extends over 16 amino acids. Germline V gene sequence: CDR1 MDHEN, CDR2 SYDVKM. CDR3 amino acids: CASSGQTSGRDNEQFF. The CDR3 coding sequence is TGTGCCAGCAGTGGGCAGACTAGCGGGAGAGATAATGAGCAGTTCTTC.

The rearrangement uses TRBV28 and TRBJ2-1; D remains ambiguous. Trimming stripped 4 bases from V and 5 bases from J, with 3 bases between. CDR1 and CDR2 (germline): MDHEN, SYDVKM. The CDR3 extends over 11 amino acids. The CDR3, as DNA: TGTGCCAGCAGTTCAAACAATGAGCAGTTCTTC. As protein: CASSSNNEQFF.

The genes are TRBV6-1 and TRBJ2-7; 10 bases map to TRBD1. This CDR3 spans 13 amino acids. V gave up 3 bases and J gave up 6 bases; unmatched junction bases: 2. Germline V gene data show CDR1 as MNHNS and CDR2 as SASEGT. The CDR3 nucleotides read TGTGCCAGCAGTGACCGGGACAGGGGCGAGCAGTACTTC. Encoded protein: CASSDRDRGEQYF.

The chain recombines TRBV7-6 with TRBJ1-5; 8 nucleotides line up with TRBD1. There are 14 residues in the CDR3. The J segment lost 7 bases and the V segment lost 5 bases, leaving 7 bases of the junction unmatched. CDR1 and CDR2 from the germline V gene are SGHVS and FNYEAQ. The CDR3 coding sequence is TGTGCCAGCAGCCAAGACAGGGGCCAACAGCCCCAGCATTTT. Residues: CASSQDRGQQPQHF.

This clone was seen a single time. The chain carries TRBV6-1 and TRBJ2-3; D may be TRBD1 (6 bases). Germline V gene sequence: CDR1 MNHNS, CDR2 SASEGT. The CDR3 extends over 14 amino acids. V gave up 7 bases and J gave up 4 bases, with 15 bases separating them. The CDR3 loop is CASMRTARADTQYF. The CDR3 DNA reads as TGTGCCAGCATGAGGACAGCGAGGGCAGATACGCAGTATTTT.

This rearrangement joins TRBV28 to TRBJ2-5, with 7 bases matching TRBD2. Trimming at V came to 6 bases and at J to 1 base, leaving 11 bases not matched to a gene. From germline, CDR1 is MDHEN and CDR2 SYDVKM. The CDR3 contains 16 residues. The DNA of the CDR3 is TGTGCCAGCAGCCTTCTGGGAGGGCCAAGCCAAGAGACCCAGTACTTC. Amino acid sequence: CASSLLGGPSQETQYF.

The chain joins TRBV18 to TRBJ1-2; tentative D call: TRBD1 (5 bases). This CDR3 spans 13 amino acids. V was shortened by 8 bases and J by 7 bases, with 17 bases between the two germline ends. Germline-derived CDR1 and CDR2 are KGHSH and LQKENI. The CDR3 DNA is TGTGCCAGCACCCAGGGACTCGAAGGTGGCTACACCTTC. It encodes CASTQGLEGGYTF.

J is TRBJ1-1 and V is TRBV28; no clear D gene. V shed 2 bases and J shed 1 base, with 11 bases lying between them. The CDR3 is made up of 15 amino acids. Germline loops: CDR1 MDHEN, CDR2 SYDVKM. The chain's CDR3 is CASSLVGPGNTEAFF. As DNA, the CDR3 is TGTGCCAGCAGTTTAGTGGGTCCGGGGAACACTGAAGCTTTCTTT.

The V call is TRBV2, the J call TRBJ1-2; 8 nucleotides agree with TRBD1. There are 16 residues in the CDR3. After removal of 2 bases from V and 2 bases from J, the junction contained 7 bases not matched to a gene. Germline V gene sequence: CDR1 SNHLY, CDR2 FYNNEI. The DNA for the CDR3 is TGTGCCAGCAGTGAACAGCAGGGGGCCGTAAACTATGGCTACACCTTC. The encoded protein is CASSEQQGAVNYGYTF.

This chain uses TRBV7-2 with TRBJ2-3; D is unresolved. The germline V gene encodes CDR1 SGHTA and CDR2 FQGNSA. Trimming shortened V by 2 bases and J by 4 bases, and 10 bases separated the two germline ends. The CDR3 is 14 residues long. The CDR3 DNA reads TGTGCCAGCAGCTTAAAGACACACGCAGATACGCAGTATTTT. Translated, it gives CASSLKTHADTQYF.